This TCR beta chain was obtained from a study of Ad26.COV2.S vaccination and SARS-CoV-2 variants. Profiling relied on immunoSEQ multiplex PCR, and the TCRdb table lists in-frame clones only, not all of them. The sample lists some 290,000 clones, roughly 80% occurring once. The sample's treatment: some 20 received Ad26.COV2.S at low or high dose, single or two shots; roughly five received placebo; per-sample allocation not given. Sample collection was performed on day 63 after the first vaccine or placebo injection. V was cut by 2 bases and J by 6 bases, with 15 bases left in between. The CDR3 has 15 residues.

V usage is TRBV5-3 and J usage is TRBJ1-5, with D possibly being TRBD1 (6 bases). Being an ORF, TRBV5-3 has a function that is uncertain. Material: peripheral blood, obtained in a trial of Ad26.COV2.S vaccine versus placebo. The origin of this receptor is a person between 18 and 65 years old who received the Ad26.COV2.S COVID-19 vaccine or a placebo. CDR3 in amino acids: CARSFWGRGRQPQHF. Written as DNA, the CDR3 is TGTGCCAGAAGCTTTTGGGGGCGAGGGCGTCAGCCCCAGCATTTT.